The rows below give T cell receptor beta chains drawn from one sample of a study of persistence of HIV-infected CD4 T cells. No antigens are known for them. Data came from immunoSEQ multiplex PCR; TCRdb stores just in-frame clones and leaves some out. The sample holds over 40,000 clones; about 80% are singletons and the top ten take more than 13%. This material consisted of CD4+ T cells sorted from PBMCs after approximately 20-hour stimulation, taken from a patient who received antiretroviral therapy. The receptor source for this set is an adult man with HIV who was CMV-seropositive. Each CDR3 is given with its conserved first and last residue. Fields, in order: D gene, J gene, CDR3 length, V gene, clone size, CDR3 protein. The D gene is left open where the match is weak. Clone size is stated in some rows and not others, as once, few, many or a class when expanded.

TRBD1	TRBJ2-1	17	TRBV27	.	CASSLRVVWGQDNEQFF
TRBD1	TRBJ2-2	18	TRBV27	.	CASSPPGTALTLTGELFF
TRBD1	TRBJ2-7	14	TRBV30	.	CAFSPRDSSYEQYF
.	TRBJ1-2	14	TRBV7-2	.	CASSLKRPPDGYTF
TRBD1	TRBJ1-5	14	TRBV7-9	.	CASSLTGGNQPQHF
TRBD1	TRBJ2-7	15	TRBV6-2/TRBV6-3	.	CASSYSLRQGREQYF
TRBD1	TRBJ1-5	15	TRBV18	.	CASSPPGQGGQPQHF
.	TRBJ1-4	15	TRBV7-9	few	CASSRDAGANEKLFF
.	TRBJ2-3	12	TRBV27	.	CASSFWGDTQYF
.	TRBJ1-2	13	TRBV5-4	.	CASSYGQTYGYTF
.	TRBJ1-3	15	TRBV6-6	.	CASSPLVYSGNTIYF
.	TRBJ2-3	14	TRBV27	.	CASRGLYYTDTQYF
TRBD1	TRBJ2-7	16	TRBV28	.	CASSLRAGQGAYEQYF
.	TRBJ2-7	15	TRBV23-1	.	CASTRRGGVSYEQYF
.	TRBJ2-7	15	TRBV4-1	.	CASSQSLGKSYEQYF
.	TRBJ1-1	13	TRBV11-2	once	CASSLALNTEAFF
.	TRBJ2-2	15	TRBV25-1	.	CASSEFQGGEGELFF
.	TRBJ1-6	17	TRBV30	.	CAWSVNPGEVYNSPLHF
TRBD1	TRBJ2-7	19	TRBV14	.	CASSQRDRGPFLQPYEQYF
.	TRBJ1-2	17	TRBV7-2	.	CASSLGRELTTNYGYTF
.	TRBJ2-3	16	TRBV19	once	CASSILQGTRTDTQYF
TRBD1	TRBJ1-1	16	TRBV5-8	.	CASRKQGGPMNTEAFF
TRBD1	TRBJ2-2	15	TRBV5-6	.	CASSFQGAMTGELFF
.	TRBJ1-2	13	TRBV25-1	.	CASSEQQDYGYTF
.	TRBJ2-3	14	TRBV28	.	CASSEDRSTDTQYF